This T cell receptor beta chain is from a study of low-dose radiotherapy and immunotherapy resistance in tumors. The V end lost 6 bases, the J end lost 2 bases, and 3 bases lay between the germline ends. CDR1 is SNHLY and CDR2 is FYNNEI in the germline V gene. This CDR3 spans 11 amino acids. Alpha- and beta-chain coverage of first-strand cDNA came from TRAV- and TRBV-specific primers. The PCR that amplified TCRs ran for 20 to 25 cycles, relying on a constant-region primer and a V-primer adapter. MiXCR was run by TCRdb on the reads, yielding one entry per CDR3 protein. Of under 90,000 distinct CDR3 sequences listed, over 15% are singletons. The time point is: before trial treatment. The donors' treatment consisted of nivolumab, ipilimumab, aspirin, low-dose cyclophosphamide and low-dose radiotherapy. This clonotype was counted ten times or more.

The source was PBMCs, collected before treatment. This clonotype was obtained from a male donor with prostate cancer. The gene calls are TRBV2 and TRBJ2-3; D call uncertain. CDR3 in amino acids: CASSTTDTQYF. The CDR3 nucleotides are TGTGCCAGCAGCACCACAGATACGCAGTATTTT.